This T cell receptor beta chain was captured by sequencing in a study of glioma-infiltrating T cells. Study-wide context: Dexamethasone exposure before glioma surgery was limited to six or fewer days.

Amplification of TCR alpha and beta CDR3 regions from RNA used iRepertoire nested multiplex PCR. For one-step reverse transcription and amplification, 100-400 ng of tissue mRNA or PBMC total RNA was used. TCRdb re-called the multiplex PCR reads with MiXCR, one entry per CDR3 protein. The sample yields around 390,000 distinct CDR3 sequences, roughly two fifths seen once. The germline V gene has CDR1 SNHLY and CDR2 FYNNEI. The CDR3 is made up of 12 amino acids. Deletions cut 1 base from V and 9 bases from J, with 7 bases between. The V and J genes are TRBV2 and TRBJ1-5; D is unresolved. The clonotype originates from a human donor with low-grade glioma or glioblastoma, undergoing nonglioma brain surgery, or in good health (not recorded which). The sample taken for sequencing was glioma tissue, nonneoplastic brain tissue, or PBMCs (not recorded which). The CDR3: CASSEGGRPQHF. In DNA form, the CDR3 reads TGTGCCAGCAGTGAAGGCGGACGGCCCCAGCATTTT.